These 14 T cell receptor beta chains share one sample of origin, sequenced in a study of blood T cells in healthy people across ages. A sample-barcoded 5' primer and a J-beta primer mix were used in a second PCR of about 7 to 12 cycles. TCRdb processed the 5' RACE reads anew with MiXCR; each CDR3 protein has one entry. The sample carries approximately 2,000,000 distinct CDR3 sequences, about two fifths recorded once. Input material: blood. Receptor source: a human donor in good health.

This clonotype occurred a few times. The V and J genes are TRBV6-6 and TRBJ2-5, with 7 bases lining up with TRBD2. There are 14 residues in the CDR3. Unmatched junction bases numbered 6, after V lost 4 bases and J lost 4 bases. Germline CDR1 and CDR2: MNHNY and SVGAGI (reference sequence). The CDR3 region is CASSSLWGGETQYF. The CDR3 DNA follows: TGTGCCAGCAGTTCCCTCTGGGGGGGAGAGACCCAGTACTTC.

The V gene is TRBV6-1, the J gene TRBJ2-3; a weak D match, TRBD1 (6 bases). This CDR3 is 14 amino acids long. The germline V and J ends were trimmed by 6 bases and 6 bases, with 16 bases remaining between them. CDR1 is MNHNS and CDR2 is SASEGT in the germline V gene. The CDR3 here is CASRGTGPYDTQYF. CDR3 bases: TGTGCCAGCAGGGGTACAGGGCCGTATGATACGCAGTATTTT.

The chain uses TRBV6-1 and TRBJ2-2; possible D gene TRBD2, 5 bases. V lost 0 bases and J lost 0, with 11 bases in between. Germline V gene data show CDR1 as MNHNS and CDR2 as SASEGT. CDR3 length: 17 amino acids. CDR3 coding DNA: TGTGCCAGCAGTGAAGCGTCGGGGTTCGCGAACACCGGGGAGCTGTTTTTT. Translating it yields CASSEASGFANTGELFF.

The CDR3: CASSQDRASSYNEQFF. The CDR3 DNA reads TGCGCCAGCAGCCAGGACAGGGCCAGCTCCTACAATGAGCAGTTCTTC. The chain links TRBV4-1 to TRBJ2-1, with 8 bases lining up with TRBD1. The V gene end was trimmed by 3 bases and the J gene end by 0 bases; junction bases not matched to a gene: 4. This CDR3 is built from 16 residues. Germline V gene lookup returns CDR1 MGHRA and CDR2 YSYEKL.

This clonotype was seen only a few times. J is TRBJ2-3 and V is TRBV25-1; a weak D match, TRBD1 (5 bases). Between the trimmed V and J ends, which lost 3 bases and 6 bases, there was a span of 10 bases. The CDR3 extends over 13 amino acids. CDR1 and CDR2 from the germline V gene are MGHDK and SYGVNS. The CDR3 region is CASSDRALDTQYF. CDR3 coding DNA: TGTGCCAGCAGTGACAGGGCCCTGGATACGCAGTATTTT.

The chain links TRBV20-1 to TRBJ2-1, with D uncertain. CDR3 length: 16 residues. CDR1 DFQATT and CDR2 SNEGSKA come from the germline V gene (reference sequence). The germline V and J ends were trimmed by 6 bases and 3 bases, with 21 bases remaining between them. The CDR3 DNA reads as TGCAGTGCCCGGAGTGGAGAGCGTCCCCTCTACAATGAGCAGTTCTTC. It translates to CSARSGERPLYNEQFF.

Only a few counts were recorded for this clonotype. The V call is TRBV20-1, the J call TRBJ2-5, with 7 nucleotides matching TRBD2. Germline V CDR1 and CDR2: DFQATT, SNEGSKA (reference sequence). Germline trimming cut 1 base from V and 0 bases from J; bases unmatched to any gene: 2. The CDR3 extends over 14 amino acids. CDR3 nucleotides: TGCAGTGCTAGAGTCGGGGGGAACCAAGAGACCCAGTACTTC. It yields the protein CSARVGGNQETQYF.

The table lists this clonotype with a few counts. This may arise from a read error, as a much more abundant clone is one base away. The chain uses TRBV12-3 or TRBV12-4 and TRBJ2-3; D may be TRBD1 (6 bases). This CDR3 has 15 residues. The CDR3 protein is CASSFVQGNTDAQYF. The CDR3 nucleotides are TGTGCCAGCAGTTTTGTTCAGGGGAACACAGATGCGCAGTATTTT.

This clonotype showed up just a few times. V and J are TRBV20-1 and TRBJ1-5; D perhaps matches TRBD1 (5 bases). The CDR3 spans 15 residues. Germline V gene data show CDR1 as DFQATT and CDR2 as SNEGSKA (reference sequence). Trimming left V 3 bases short and J 0 bases short, with 12 bases between. CDR3 amino acids: CSASRGTYSNQPQHF. CDR3 nucleotides: TGCAGTGCTAGCAGAGGGACCTATAGCAATCAGCCCCAGCATTTT.

The rearrangement uses TRBV7-2 and TRBJ2-7; D might be TRBD1 (6 bases). Trimming stripped 4 bases from V and 0 bases from J, with 13 bases between. The germline V gene encodes CDR1 SGHTA and CDR2 FQGNSA. CDR3 length: 15 amino acids. The CDR3 nucleotides read TGTGCCAGCAGCTCCGGACAGCTATTCTCCTACGAGCAGTACTTC. Protein product: CASSSGQLFSYEQYF.

This clonotype was observed a few times. The genes are TRBV5-1 and TRBJ2-7; D unclear. V was pared by 7 bases and J by 0 bases, with 14 bases between. CDR1 SGHRS and CDR2 YFSETQ come from the germline V gene. The CDR3 totals 14 residues. CDR3 sequence reads: CASRAEVHSYEQYF. The DNA for the CDR3 is TGCGCCAGCCGCGCAGAGGTCCACTCCTACGAGCAGTACTTC.

The chain has TRBV18 and TRBJ2-1; D is undetermined. Germline CDR1 and CDR2: KGHSH and LQKENI. Trimming removed 0 bases from V and 11 bases from J, with 11 bases in between. CDR3 length: 13 amino acids. In DNA, the CDR3 is TGTGCCAGCTCACCACCCATACTTGCTAAGCAGTTCTTC. As protein: CASSPPILAKQFF.

This clonotype was found many times. The chain links TRBV20-1 to TRBJ2-1; tentatively, D is TRBD2 (6 bases). CDR3 length: 14 residues. V was clipped by 1 base and J by 3 bases, with 10 bases between them. The germline CDR1 and CDR2 sequences are DFQATT and SNEGSKA (reference sequence). CDR3 DNA: TGCAGTGCTAGAGGACTAGGGGACTACAATGAGCAGTTCTTC. Its translation is CSARGLGDYNEQFF.

As for this clonotype: This clone may be a read error of a much larger clone one base away. This sequence joins TRBV24-1 and TRBJ2-7; TRBD1 or TRBD2 may be the D gene (5 bases each). CDR1 and CDR2 from the germline V gene are KGHDR and SFDVKD. There are 12 residues in the CDR3. This chain's CDR3 is CAASEGSYEQYF. For the CDR3, the DNA is TGTGCCGCCAGTGAGGGGTCCTACGAGCAGTACTTC.